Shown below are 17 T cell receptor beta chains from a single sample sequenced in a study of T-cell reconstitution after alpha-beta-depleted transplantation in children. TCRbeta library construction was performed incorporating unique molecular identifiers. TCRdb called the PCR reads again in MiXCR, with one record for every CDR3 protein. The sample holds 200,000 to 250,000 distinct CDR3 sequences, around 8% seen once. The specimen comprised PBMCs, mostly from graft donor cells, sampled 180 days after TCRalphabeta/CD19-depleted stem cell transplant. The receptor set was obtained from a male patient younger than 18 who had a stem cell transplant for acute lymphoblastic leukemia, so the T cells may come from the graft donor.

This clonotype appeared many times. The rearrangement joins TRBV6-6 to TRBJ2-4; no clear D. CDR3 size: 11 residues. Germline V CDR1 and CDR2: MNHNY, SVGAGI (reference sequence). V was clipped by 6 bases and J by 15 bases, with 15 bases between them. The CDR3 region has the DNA TGTGCCAGCAGCTCGACCTCCTTCTGGTACTTC. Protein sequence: CASSSTSFWYF.

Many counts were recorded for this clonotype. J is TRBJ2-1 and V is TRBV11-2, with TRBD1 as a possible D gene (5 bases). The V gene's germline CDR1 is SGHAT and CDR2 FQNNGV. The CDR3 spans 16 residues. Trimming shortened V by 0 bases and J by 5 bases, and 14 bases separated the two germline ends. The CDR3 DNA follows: TGTGCCAGCAGCTTAGAGGTGGGGCCCATCGACAATGAGCAGTTCTTC. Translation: CASSLEVGPIDNEQFF.

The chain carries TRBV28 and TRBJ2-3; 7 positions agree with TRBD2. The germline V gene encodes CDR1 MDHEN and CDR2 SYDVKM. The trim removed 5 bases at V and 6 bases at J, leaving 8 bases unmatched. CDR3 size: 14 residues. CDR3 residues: CASSPGGSPDTQYF. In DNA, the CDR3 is TGTGCCAGCAGTCCCGGGGGGAGCCCTGATACGCAGTATTTT.

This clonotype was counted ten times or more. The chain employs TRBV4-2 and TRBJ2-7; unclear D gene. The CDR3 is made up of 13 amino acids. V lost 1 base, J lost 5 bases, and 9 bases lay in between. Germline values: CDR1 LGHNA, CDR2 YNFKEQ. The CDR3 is CASSQGGSNEQYF. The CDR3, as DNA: TGTGCCAGCAGCCAAGGTGGCAGTAACGAGCAGTACTTC.

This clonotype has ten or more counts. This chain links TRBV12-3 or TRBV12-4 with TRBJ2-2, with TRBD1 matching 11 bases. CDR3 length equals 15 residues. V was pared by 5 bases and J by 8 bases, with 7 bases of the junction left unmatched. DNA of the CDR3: TGTGCCAGCAGTCCCGGACAGGGGGCGCATGGGGAGCTGTTTTTT. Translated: CASSPGQGAHGELFF.

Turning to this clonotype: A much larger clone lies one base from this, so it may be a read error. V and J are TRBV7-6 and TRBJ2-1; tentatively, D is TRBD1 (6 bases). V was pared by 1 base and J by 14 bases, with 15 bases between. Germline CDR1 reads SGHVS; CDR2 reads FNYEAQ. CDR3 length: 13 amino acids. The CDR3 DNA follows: TGTGCCAGCAGCTTAGGGGGGCCGGTCAATGAGTTCTTC. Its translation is CASSLGGPVNEFF. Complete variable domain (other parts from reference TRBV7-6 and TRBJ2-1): GAGVSQSPRYKVTKRGQDVALRCDPISGHVSLYWYRQALGQGPEFLTYFNYEAQQDKSGLPNDRFSAERPEGSISTLTIQRTEQRDSAMYRCASSLGGPVNEFFGPGTRLTVL.

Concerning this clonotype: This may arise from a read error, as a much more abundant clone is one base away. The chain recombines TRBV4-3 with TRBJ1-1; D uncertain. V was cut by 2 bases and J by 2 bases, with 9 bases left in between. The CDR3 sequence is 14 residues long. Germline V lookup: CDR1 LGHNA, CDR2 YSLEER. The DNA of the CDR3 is TGCGCCAGCAGCCAAACACGGAAAAACACTGAAGCTTTCTTT. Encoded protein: CASSQTRKNTEAFF.

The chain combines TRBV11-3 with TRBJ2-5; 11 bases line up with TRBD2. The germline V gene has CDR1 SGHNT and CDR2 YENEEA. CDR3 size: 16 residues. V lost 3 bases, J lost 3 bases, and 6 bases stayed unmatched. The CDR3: CASSFKKTSGEETQYF. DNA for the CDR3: TGTGCCAGCAGCTTCAAAAAGACTAGCGGGGAAGAGACCCAGTACTTC.

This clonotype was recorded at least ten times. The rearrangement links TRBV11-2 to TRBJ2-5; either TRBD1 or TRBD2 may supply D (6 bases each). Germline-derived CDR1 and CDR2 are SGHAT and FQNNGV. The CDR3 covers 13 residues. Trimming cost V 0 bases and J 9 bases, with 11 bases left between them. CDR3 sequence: CASSLDGGLAQYF. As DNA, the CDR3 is TGTGCCAGCAGCTTAGATGGGGGGCTTGCCCAGTACTTC.

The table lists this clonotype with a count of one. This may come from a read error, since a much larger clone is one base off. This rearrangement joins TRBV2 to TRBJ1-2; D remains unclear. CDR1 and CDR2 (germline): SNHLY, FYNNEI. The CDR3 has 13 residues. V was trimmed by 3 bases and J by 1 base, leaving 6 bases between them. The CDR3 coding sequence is TGTGCCAGCAGTGAGAGAAATAACTATGGCTACACCTTC. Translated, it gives CASSERNNYGYTF.

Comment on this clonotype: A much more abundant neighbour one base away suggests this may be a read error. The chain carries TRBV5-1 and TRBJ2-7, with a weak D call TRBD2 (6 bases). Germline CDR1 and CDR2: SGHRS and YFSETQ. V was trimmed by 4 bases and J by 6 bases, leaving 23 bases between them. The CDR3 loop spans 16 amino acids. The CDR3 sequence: CASSPTTGTSYCEQYF. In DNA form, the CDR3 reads TGCGCCAGCAGCCCGACAACCGGGACTTCCTACTGCGAGCAGTACTTC.

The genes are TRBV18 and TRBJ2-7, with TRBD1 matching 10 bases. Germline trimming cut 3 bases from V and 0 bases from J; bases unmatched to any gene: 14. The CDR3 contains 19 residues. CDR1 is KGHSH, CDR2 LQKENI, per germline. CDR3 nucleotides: TGTGCCAGCTCACCCCCGGGACAGGGGCCATCACTGCTCTCCTACGAGCAGTACTTC. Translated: CASSPPGQGPSLLSYEQYF.

CDR3 coding DNA: TGTGCCAGCACCCCCAAGCAAGGTGAGCAGTTCTTC. This codes for CASTPKQGEQFF. This chain links TRBV11-2 with TRBJ2-1; D gene ambiguous. CDR1 is SGHAT and CDR2 is FQNNGV in the germline V gene. The CDR3 totals 12 residues. The V end lost 7 bases, the J end lost 9 bases, and 13 bases lay between the germline ends.

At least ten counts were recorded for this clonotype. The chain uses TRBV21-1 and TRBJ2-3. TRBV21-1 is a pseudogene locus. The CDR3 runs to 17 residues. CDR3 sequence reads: CASSKEGLARRTDTQYF. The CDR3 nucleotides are TGTGCCAGCAGCAAAGAAGGTTTGGCAAGACGCACAGATACGCAGTATTTT.

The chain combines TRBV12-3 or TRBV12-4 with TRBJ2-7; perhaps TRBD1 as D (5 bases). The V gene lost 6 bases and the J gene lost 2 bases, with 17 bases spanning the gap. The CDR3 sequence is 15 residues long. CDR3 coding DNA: TGTGCCAGCAGCTGGGGCGGACGCGCCACCTACGAGCAGTACTTC. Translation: CASSWGGRATYEQYF.

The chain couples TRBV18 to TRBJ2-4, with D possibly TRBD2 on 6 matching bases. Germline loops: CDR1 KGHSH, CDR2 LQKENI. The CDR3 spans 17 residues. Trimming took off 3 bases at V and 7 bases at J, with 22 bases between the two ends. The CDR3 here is CASSPLDEGLRGNIQYF. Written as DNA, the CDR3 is TGTGCCAGCTCACCGTTAGATGAGGGCCTCCGGGGGAACATTCAGTACTTC.

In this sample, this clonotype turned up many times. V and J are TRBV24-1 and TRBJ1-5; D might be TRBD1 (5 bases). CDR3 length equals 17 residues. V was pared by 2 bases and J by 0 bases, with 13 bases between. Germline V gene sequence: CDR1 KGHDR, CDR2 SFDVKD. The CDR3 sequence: CATSDSRGGNSNQPQHF. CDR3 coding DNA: TGTGCCACCAGTGATTCTCGCGGGGGGAATAGCAATCAGCCCCAGCATTTT.